Described below is a single TCR beta chain sequence and its context. This specimen comes from a study of CD8 T cells in Susac syndrome. The TEMRA cells underwent FACS enrichment, while the CD8+ and CD4+ T cells underwent negative isolation. The CDR3 consists of 12 residues. After removal of 1 base from V and 13 bases from J, the junction contained 5 bases not matched to a gene. Germline CDR1 is LNHNV and CDR2 is YYDKDF (reference sequence). RNA in amounts of about 0.5 to 1 ug was reverse transcribed with random hexamers. TCRdb fed the immunoSEQ multiplex PCR reads into MiXCR, producing one record per CDR3 protein. The repertoire holds approximately 190,000 distinct CDR3 sequences, 85% to 95% seen once, with approximately 0.16% in the top ten.

This chain links TRBV15 with TRBJ1-2; 8 bases match TRBD1. The receptor was derived from a human donor with Susac syndrome. The sequenced sample was CD8+ T cells from PBMCs. CDR3 sequence (DNA): TGTGCCACCAGCAGAGGAGACAGGGGTGCCACCTTC. Amino acid sequence: CATSRGDRGATF.